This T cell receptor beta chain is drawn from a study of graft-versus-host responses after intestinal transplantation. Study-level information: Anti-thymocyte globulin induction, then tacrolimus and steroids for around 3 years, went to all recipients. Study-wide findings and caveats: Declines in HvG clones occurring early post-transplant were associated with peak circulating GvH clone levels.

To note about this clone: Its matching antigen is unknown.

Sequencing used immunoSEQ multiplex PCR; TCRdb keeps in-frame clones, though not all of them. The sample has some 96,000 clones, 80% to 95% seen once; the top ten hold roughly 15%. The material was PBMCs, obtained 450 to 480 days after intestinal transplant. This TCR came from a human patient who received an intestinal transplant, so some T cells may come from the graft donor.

The CDR3 loop is CASSQDFGTSTFF. CDR3 bases: TGTGCCAGCAGCCAAGATTTTGGGACTAGCACGTTCTTC. The chain links TRBV4-2 to TRBJ2-1, with 9 positions matching TRBD2. CDR1 LGHNA and CDR2 YNFKEQ come from the germline V gene. J was trimmed by 15 bases and V by 0 bases; bases with no gene match: 6. The CDR3 covers 13 residues.